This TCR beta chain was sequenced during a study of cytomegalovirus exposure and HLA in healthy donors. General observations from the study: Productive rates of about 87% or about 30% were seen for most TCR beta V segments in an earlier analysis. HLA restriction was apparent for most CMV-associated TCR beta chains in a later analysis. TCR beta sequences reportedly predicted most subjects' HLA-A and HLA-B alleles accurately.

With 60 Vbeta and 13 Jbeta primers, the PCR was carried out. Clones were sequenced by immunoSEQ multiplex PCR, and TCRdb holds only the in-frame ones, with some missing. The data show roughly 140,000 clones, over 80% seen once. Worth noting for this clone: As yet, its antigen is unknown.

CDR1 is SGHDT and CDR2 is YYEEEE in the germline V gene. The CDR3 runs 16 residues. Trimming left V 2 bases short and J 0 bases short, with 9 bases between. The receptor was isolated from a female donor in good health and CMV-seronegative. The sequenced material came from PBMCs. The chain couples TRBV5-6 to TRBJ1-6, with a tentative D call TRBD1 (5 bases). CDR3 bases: TGTGCCAGCAGCTTCAGGACAAGCTCCTATAATTCACCCCTCCACTTT. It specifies CASSFRTSSYNSPLHF.